This is a list of T cell receptor beta chains from one sample in a study of identifying expanded T cells in peripheral blood. Assay: immunoSEQ multiplex PCR; the TCRdb copy retains only in-frame clones and omits some. Among 75,000 to 95,000 clones, more than 75% were seen once, and the ten largest hold 4% to 5.5%. The specimen was blood. These receptors all stem from a person aged 18 to 75 in good health. The CDR3 runs from the conserved cysteine through the conserved F or W. A D gene is named only where the DNA matches it firmly. Clone sizes are given selectively: once, few, many, or a class where the clone is expanded.

D gene: NA
J gene: TRBJ1-2
clone size: NA
V gene: TRBV7-2
CDR3 DNA: TGTGCCAGCAGCTCCTCCCCCGGGGGCCAGGGTGGCTACACCTTC
CDR3 protein: CASSSSPGGQGGYTF

D gene: NA
J gene: TRBJ1-6
clone size: few
V gene: TRBV4-3
CDR3 DNA: TGCGCCAGCAGCCAAGATATGGGAAACGAGGTCCACTTT
CDR3 protein: CASSQDMGNEVHF

D gene: NA
J gene: TRBJ1-2
clone size: few
V gene: TRBV2
CDR3 DNA: TGTGCCAGCAGTGAAGCGCCTGAGGGGCTTTATGGCTACACCTTC
CDR3 protein: CASSEAPEGLYGYTF

D gene: NA
J gene: TRBJ2-7
clone size: NA
V gene: TRBV30
CDR3 DNA: TGTGCCTGGAGTGGGTCTACTCAGGGGATCATGAACTTC
CDR3 protein: CAWSGSTQGIMNF

D gene: NA
J gene: TRBJ1-1
clone size: NA
V gene: TRBV27
CDR3 DNA: TGTGCCAGCAGTTTCGCCTGGAACACTGAAGCTTTCTTT
CDR3 protein: CASSFAWNTEAFF

D gene: NA
J gene: TRBJ2-4
clone size: NA
V gene: TRBV7-2
CDR3 DNA: TGTGCCAGCAGCCGGGAGACGGTAGCCAAAAACATTCAGTACTTC
CDR3 protein: CASSRETVAKNIQYF

D gene: NA
J gene: TRBJ2-7
clone size: NA
V gene: TRBV6-1
CDR3 DNA: TGTGCCAGCAGTGAAAGCAGGGATTACGAGCAGTACTTC
CDR3 protein: CASSESRDYEQYF

D gene: NA
J gene: TRBJ1-4
clone size: NA
V gene: TRBV30
CDR3 DNA: TGTGCCTGGAGCCTCGCGGGGGCTAATGAAAAACTGTTTTTT
CDR3 protein: CAWSLAGANEKLFF

D gene: NA
J gene: TRBJ1-1
clone size: NA
V gene: TRBV11-2
CDR3 DNA: TGTGCCAGCAGCGCAGGGAGGAACACTGAAGCTTTCTTT
CDR3 protein: CASSAGRNTEAFF

D gene: TRBD1
J gene: TRBJ1-1
clone size: NA
V gene: TRBV2
CDR3 DNA: TGTGCCAGCAGTGAGGGACAGCTTAAGGCTTTCTTT
CDR3 protein: CASSEGQLKAFF

D gene: NA
J gene: TRBJ1-4
clone size: NA
V gene: TRBV5-1
CDR3 DNA: TGCGCCAGCAGCCAAACGGGACGGGCTAATGAAAAACTGTTTTTT
CDR3 protein: CASSQTGRANEKLFF

D gene: NA
J gene: TRBJ2-2
clone size: NA
V gene: TRBV7-9
CDR3 DNA: TGTGCCAGCAGCTTAGCCGGGGAGCTGTTTTTT
CDR3 protein: CASSLAGELFF

D gene: TRBD1
J gene: TRBJ1-4
clone size: once
V gene: TRBV5-1
CDR3 DNA: TGCGCCAGCAGGCTAACCGGGACAGGGCATGAAAAACTGTTTTTT
CDR3 protein: CASRLTGTGHEKLFF

D gene: NA
J gene: TRBJ2-1
clone size: NA
V gene: TRBV18
CDR3 DNA: TGTGCCAGCTCACCTTGGCCGCCCACAAGCTCCTACAATGAGCAGTTCTTC
CDR3 protein: CASSPWPPTSSYNEQFF

D gene: NA
J gene: TRBJ1-1
clone size: NA
V gene: TRBV6-5
CDR3 DNA: TGTGCCAGCAGCCAAGAACTACCCAGGGCTGAAGCTTTCTTT
CDR3 protein: CASSQELPRAEAFF

D gene: TRBD1
J gene: TRBJ2-7
clone size: NA
V gene: TRBV30
CDR3 DNA: TGTGCCCGGAAAAAAACAGGGGAGTACGAGCAGTACTTC
CDR3 protein: CARKKTGEYEQYF

D gene: TRBD2
J gene: TRBJ2-3
clone size: NA
V gene: TRBV11-1
CDR3 DNA: TGTGCCAGCAGCTCCACCCTCCAGGGAGGGACAGATACGCAGTATTTT
CDR3 protein: CASSSTLQGGTDTQYF

D gene: TRBD2
J gene: TRBJ2-3
clone size: NA
V gene: TRBV7-9
CDR3 DNA: TGTGCCAGCAGCTTAGATACCGGGACTAGAAATAAAGATACGCAGTATTTT
CDR3 protein: CASSLDTGTRNKDTQYF

D gene: NA
J gene: TRBJ2-5
clone size: NA
V gene: TRBV2
CDR3 DNA: TGTGCCAGCAGTGCAGAGACCCAAGAGACCCAGTACTTC
CDR3 protein: CASSAETQETQYF

D gene: NA
J gene: TRBJ2-3
clone size: many
V gene: TRBV5-6
CDR3 DNA: TGTGCCAGCAGCTTGGCCCCAACAGGTGCAAGAACGCAGTATTTT
CDR3 protein: CASSLAPTGARTQYF

D gene: NA
J gene: TRBJ1-3
clone size: NA
V gene: TRBV7-8
CDR3 DNA: TGTGCCAGCAGGGCAATCTCCGGAAACACCATATATTTT
CDR3 protein: CASRAISGNTIYF

D gene: NA
J gene: TRBJ1-1
clone size: NA
V gene: TRBV5-1
CDR3 DNA: TGCGCCAGCAGCTCCGCTAGCGCGTCTGAAGCTTTCTTT
CDR3 protein: CASSSASASEAFF

D gene: NA
J gene: TRBJ1-2
clone size: NA
V gene: TRBV6-1
CDR3 DNA: TGTGCCAGCAGTGCTGCTAGAGATAACTATGGCTACACCTTC
CDR3 protein: CASSAARDNYGYTF

D gene: NA
J gene: TRBJ1-4
clone size: NA
V gene: TRBV5-1
CDR3 DNA: TGCGCCAGCAGCTTGGGCAGTCCTAATGAAAAACTGTTTTTT
CDR3 protein: CASSLGSPNEKLFF